A selection of T cell receptor beta chains follows, all from one sample in a study of PD-1 blockade in classical Hodgkin lymphoma. Sequenced by immunoSEQ multiplex PCR; TCRdb stores in-frame clones only, minus some. Of tens of thousands of clones listed, about nine tenths are singletons. The sequences come from peripheral blood mononuclear cells (PBMCs), collected before the fourth cycle of nivolumab. The source is a human donor with classical Hodgkin lymphoma. Each CDR3 is given with its conserved first and last residue. A D gene is named only where the DNA matches it firmly. Rows give clone size only sometimes, using once, few, many, or a class for an expanded clone.

v_call: TRBV7-3
d_call: TRBD1
j_call: TRBJ2-1
clone_size: once
cdr3_aa: CASSERTGAYNEQFF
cdr3_nt: TGTGCCAGCAGCGAACGGACAGGCGCGTACAATGAGCAGTTCTTC

v_call: TRBV2
d_call: .
j_call: TRBJ1-1
clone_size: .
cdr3_aa: CASSGADRNTEAFF
cdr3_nt: TGTGCCAGCAGTGGGGCAGACAGGAACACTGAAGCTTTCTTT

v_call: TRBV18
d_call: TRBD1
j_call: TRBJ1-2
clone_size: .
cdr3_aa: CASSPGTGGRSYGYTF
cdr3_nt: TGTGCCAGCTCCCCCGGGACAGGGGGTCGGAGCTATGGCTACACCTTC

v_call: TRBV6-5
d_call: TRBD1
j_call: TRBJ2-7
clone_size: .
cdr3_aa: CASSYSTTGGGYEQYF
cdr3_nt: TGTGCCAGCAGTTACTCGACCACAGGGGGCGGTTACGAGCAGTACTTC

v_call: TRBV11-3
d_call: .
j_call: TRBJ2-3
clone_size: .
cdr3_aa: CASSASTDTQYF
cdr3_nt: TGTGCCAGCAGCGCTAGCACAGATACGCAGTATTTT

v_call: TRBV19
d_call: TRBD1
j_call: TRBJ1-5
clone_size: .
cdr3_aa: CASSPRTGDSNQPQHF
cdr3_nt: TGTGCCAGTAGCCCCAGGACAGGAGATAGCAATCAGCCCCAGCATTTT

v_call: TRBV5-1
d_call: .
j_call: TRBJ2-1
clone_size: .
cdr3_aa: CASSFGTPEEFF
cdr3_nt: TGCGCCAGCAGCTTCGGGACACCGGAGGAATTCTTC

v_call: TRBV6-5
d_call: .
j_call: TRBJ1-2
clone_size: .
cdr3_aa: CASSYGQTGGYTF
cdr3_nt: TGTGCCAGCAGTTACGGGCAGACGGGTGGCTACACCTTC

v_call: TRBV30
d_call: .
j_call: TRBJ2-3
clone_size: .
cdr3_aa: CAWSTDGTDTQYF
cdr3_nt: TGTGCCTGGAGTACGGACGGCACAGATACGCAGTATTTT

v_call: TRBV7-9
d_call: .
j_call: TRBJ2-1
clone_size: .
cdr3_aa: CASSLGEQFF
cdr3_nt: TGTGCCAGCAGCTTAGGAGAGCAGTTCTTC

v_call: TRBV11-2
d_call: .
j_call: TRBJ2-1
clone_size: .
cdr3_aa: CASSPELGEYNEQFF
cdr3_nt: TGTGCCAGCAGCCCAGAACTGGGGGAGTACAATGAGCAGTTCTTC

v_call: TRBV5-6
d_call: .
j_call: TRBJ2-3
clone_size: .
cdr3_aa: CASSFGGDTQYF
cdr3_nt: TGTGCCAGCAGCTTTGGTGGGGATACGCAGTATTTT

v_call: TRBV29-1
d_call: TRBD2
j_call: TRBJ2-3
clone_size: once
cdr3_aa: CSVEGGSGPPDTQYF
cdr3_nt: TGCAGCGTTGAAGGGGGTAGCGGGCCCCCAGATACGCAGTATTTT

v_call: TRBV7-2
d_call: .
j_call: TRBJ2-7
clone_size: .
cdr3_aa: CASSWRVASQTYEQYF
cdr3_nt: TGTGCCAGCAGCTGGAGAGTGGCTAGCCAGACCTACGAGCAGTACTTC

v_call: TRBV7-9
d_call: .
j_call: TRBJ2-2
clone_size: .
cdr3_aa: CASSPRGRDTGELFF
cdr3_nt: TGTGCCAGCAGCCCACGCGGAAGGGACACCGGGGAGCTGTTTTTT

v_call: TRBV9
d_call: TRBD1
j_call: TRBJ2-3
clone_size: .
cdr3_aa: CASSEDRVETDTQYF
cdr3_nt: TGTGCCAGCAGTGAGGACAGGGTAGAAACAGATACGCAGTATTTT

v_call: TRBV7-6
d_call: TRBD2
j_call: TRBJ2-1
clone_size: .
cdr3_aa: CASSLTAGGSYNEQFF
cdr3_nt: TGTGCCAGCAGCTTAACAGCGGGGGGCTCCTACAATGAGCAGTTCTTC

v_call: TRBV6-5
d_call: .
j_call: TRBJ2-7
clone_size: .
cdr3_aa: CASRPGTGLEQYF
cdr3_nt: TGTGCCAGCAGGCCCGGCACAGGGCTCGAGCAGTACTTC

v_call: TRBV5-1
d_call: TRBD1
j_call: TRBJ1-1
clone_size: .
cdr3_aa: CASSGGTVPEAFF
cdr3_nt: TGCGCCAGCAGCGGTGGGACAGTCCCTGAAGCTTTCTTT

v_call: TRBV7-9
d_call: TRBD1
j_call: TRBJ2-2
clone_size: .
cdr3_aa: CASSPRDRGMNTGELFF
cdr3_nt: TGTGCCAGCAGCCCCCGGGACAGGGGGATGAACACCGGGGAGCTGTTTTTT

v_call: TRBV7-8
d_call: TRBD2
j_call: TRBJ2-1
clone_size: .
cdr3_aa: CASSSQLAGGYNEQFF
cdr3_nt: TGTGCCAGCAGTTCACAACTAGCGGGGGGATACAATGAGCAGTTCTTC

v_call: TRBV28
d_call: .
j_call: TRBJ1-5
clone_size: .
cdr3_aa: CASSLCCGQAGGGNQPQHF
cdr3_nt: TGTGCCAGCAGTTTATGCTGCGGGCAAGCTGGGGGGGGCAATCAGCCCCAGCATTTT

v_call: TRBV9
d_call: TRBD1
j_call: TRBJ2-3
clone_size: once
cdr3_aa: CASSRRTGGIADTQYF
cdr3_nt: TGTGCCAGCAGCAGAAGGACAGGGGGCATTGCGGATACGCAGTATTTT

v_call: TRBV15
d_call: .
j_call: TRBJ1-5
clone_size: .
cdr3_aa: CATSTTDSNQPQHF
cdr3_nt: TGTGCCACCAGCACGACAGATAGCAATCAGCCCCAGCATTTT

v_call: TRBV7-3
d_call: TRBD1
j_call: TRBJ1-1
clone_size: .
cdr3_aa: CAHQTGRGTEAFF
cdr3_nt: TGTGCACATCAGACAGGGCGGGGCACTGAAGCTTTCTTT

v_call: TRBV5-4
d_call: TRBD1
j_call: TRBJ2-1
clone_size: .
cdr3_aa: CASSLGGTGVDEQFF
cdr3_nt: TGTGCCAGCAGCTTGGGGGGGACAGGGGTTGATGAGCAGTTCTTC

v_call: TRBV2
d_call: .
j_call: TRBJ2-3
clone_size: .
cdr3_aa: CASSDLGSGTDTQYF
cdr3_nt: TGTGCCAGCAGTGATTTGGGCAGCGGCACAGATACGCAGTATTTT

v_call: TRBV5-1
d_call: .
j_call: TRBJ2-7
clone_size: .
cdr3_aa: CASSHSDYEQYF
cdr3_nt: TGCGCCAGCAGCCACTCAGACTACGAGCAGTACTTC

v_call: TRBV19
d_call: TRBD1
j_call: TRBJ1-6
clone_size: .
cdr3_aa: CASSIGDSCYF
cdr3_nt: TGTGCCAGTAGTATTGGGGACAGCTGCTACTTT

v_call: TRBV2
d_call: .
j_call: TRBJ1-3
clone_size: once
cdr3_aa: CASRTAPGNTIYF
cdr3_nt: TGTGCCAGCAGGACAGCTCCTGGAAACACCATATATTTT

v_call: TRBV11-2
d_call: TRBD1
j_call: TRBJ2-3
clone_size: few
cdr3_aa: CASSFVGPGGPDTQYF
cdr3_nt: TGTGCCAGCAGCTTCGTTGGGCCAGGGGGTCCAGATACGCAGTATTTT

v_call: TRBV5-5
d_call: TRBD1
j_call: TRBJ2-7
clone_size: .
cdr3_aa: CASRPGQSYEQYF
cdr3_nt: TGTGCCAGCAGACCGGGACAGTCCTACGAGCAGTACTTC

v_call: TRBV4-3
d_call: TRBD1
j_call: TRBJ1-2
clone_size: .
cdr3_aa: CASSQDTGDYYGYTF
cdr3_nt: TGCGCCAGCAGCCAAGATACAGGGGACTACTATGGCTACACCTTC

v_call: TRBV2
d_call: TRBD1
j_call: TRBJ1-2
clone_size: .
cdr3_aa: CASSVGQSTTYGYTF
cdr3_nt: TGTGCCAGCAGTGTGGGACAGTCAACTACTTATGGCTACACCTTC

v_call: TRBV20-1
d_call: .
j_call: TRBJ2-7
clone_size: .
cdr3_aa: CSAREGVEQYF
cdr3_nt: TGCAGTGCTAGAGAAGGGGTCGAGCAGTACTTC

v_call: TRBV19
d_call: .
j_call: TRBJ1-4
clone_size: .
cdr3_aa: CASRNFATNEKLFF
cdr3_nt: TGTGCCAGTAGAAACTTCGCAACTAATGAAAAACTGTTTTTT

v_call: TRBV18
d_call: TRBD1
j_call: TRBJ2-2
clone_size: few
cdr3_aa: CASSRRTGAGSTGELFF
cdr3_nt: TGTGCCAGCTCACGGAGGACAGGGGCCGGGAGCACCGGGGAGCTGTTTTTT

v_call: TRBV19
d_call: TRBD1
j_call: TRBJ2-7
clone_size: .
cdr3_aa: CASSAGTGGSYEQYF
cdr3_nt: TGTGCCAGTAGTGCAGGGACAGGGGGCTCCTACGAGCAGTACTTC

v_call: TRBV4-2
d_call: TRBD2
j_call: TRBJ2-7
clone_size: .
cdr3_aa: CASSASSGKTYEQYF
cdr3_nt: TGTGCCAGCAGCGCATCTAGCGGGAAAACCTACGAGCAGTACTTC

v_call: TRBV7-9
d_call: .
j_call: TRBJ2-7
clone_size: .
cdr3_aa: CASSSARGPSYEQYF
cdr3_nt: TGTGCCAGCAGCTCCGCTCGGGGCCCTTCCTACGAGCAGTACTTC

v_call: TRBV6-5
d_call: .
j_call: TRBJ1-2
clone_size: .
cdr3_aa: CASSYSIVGGLNGYTF
cdr3_nt: TGTGCCAGCAGTTACTCGATTGTCGGGGGGCTTAATGGCTACACCTTC

v_call: TRBV18
d_call: TRBD1
j_call: TRBJ2-7
clone_size: .
cdr3_aa: CASSRQGTSYEQYF
cdr3_nt: TGTGCCAGCTCACGACAGGGTACCTCCTACGAGCAGTACTTC

v_call: TRBV27
d_call: .
j_call: TRBJ1-2
clone_size: few
cdr3_aa: CGQGYYGYTF
cdr3_nt: TGTGGTCAGGGTTACTATGGCTACACCTTC

v_call: TRBV6-1
d_call: .
j_call: TRBJ1-6
clone_size: .
cdr3_aa: CASSEGGNSYNSPLHF
cdr3_nt: TGTGCCAGCAGTGAAGGGGGCAACTCCTATAATTCACCCCTCCACTTT

v_call: TRBV4-3
d_call: .
j_call: TRBJ2-1
clone_size: .
cdr3_aa: CASSQDSPYNEQFF
cdr3_nt: TGCGCCAGCAGCCAAGATTCGCCCTACAATGAGCAGTTCTTC

v_call: TRBV9
d_call: .
j_call: TRBJ2-1
clone_size: .
cdr3_aa: CASSVIGAFYNEQFF
cdr3_nt: TGTGCCAGCAGCGTTATAGGGGCCTTCTACAATGAGCAGTTCTTC

v_call: TRBV6-6
d_call: .
j_call: TRBJ1-4
clone_size: .
cdr3_aa: CASSTTGRGKLFF
cdr3_nt: TGTGCCAGCAGTACCACAGGGAGGGGAAAACTGTTTTTT

v_call: TRBV6-6
d_call: .
j_call: TRBJ2-2
clone_size: .
cdr3_aa: CASSYRDLTGELFF
cdr3_nt: TGTGCCAGCAGTTACAGGGACCTCACCGGGGAGCTGTTTTTT

v_call: TRBV7-2
d_call: .
j_call: TRBJ2-5
clone_size: .
cdr3_aa: CASSLVGGPRETQYF
cdr3_nt: TGTGCCAGCAGCTTAGTTGGGGGCCCACGGGAGACCCAGTACTTC

v_call: TRBV30
d_call: TRBD1
j_call: TRBJ2-7
clone_size: .
cdr3_aa: CASTGTGAYEQYF
cdr3_nt: TGTGCCAGCACCGGGACAGGGGCCTACGAGCAGTACTTC

v_call: TRBV14
d_call: .
j_call: TRBJ2-1
clone_size: .
cdr3_aa: CASSLQGSNEQFF
cdr3_nt: TGTGCCAGCAGCCTACAGGGAAGCAATGAGCAGTTCTTC

v_call: TRBV9
d_call: .
j_call: TRBJ1-1
clone_size: .
cdr3_aa: CASSPDSPAEAFF
cdr3_nt: TGTGCCAGCAGCCCCGACAGTCCGGCTGAAGCTTTCTTT

v_call: TRBV7-2
d_call: .
j_call: TRBJ2-3
clone_size: .
cdr3_aa: CASSLGHSTDTQYF
cdr3_nt: TGTGCCAGCAGCTTAGGGCATAGCACAGATACGCAGTATTTT

v_call: TRBV7-9
d_call: .
j_call: TRBJ2-2
clone_size: .
cdr3_aa: CASTPPRGTNTGELFF
cdr3_nt: TGTGCCAGCACCCCTCCGAGAGGGACGAACACCGGGGAGCTGTTTTTT